The text below deals with one TCR beta chain. This entry belongs to a study of blood T cell repertoires in COVID-19. On the study more broadly: The samples span acute and convalescent COVID-19 from the United States, Italy and Spain.

Assignments of participants to cohorts depended upon their own reported clinical history. Recovery meant two consecutive negative NP/OP PCR tests, professional clearance, or resolved symptoms. Sequencing used immunoSEQ multiplex PCR; TCRdb keeps in-frame clones, though not all of them. The sample yields approximately 440,000 clones, roughly 90% seen once. This CDR3 contains 13 residues. Germline lookup yields CDR1 SQVTM and CDR2 ANQGSEA. The J segment lost 6 bases and the V segment lost 3 bases, leaving 4 bases of the junction unmatched. The TCR comes from a young woman who had recovered from COVID-19. Sample: PBMCs or T cells enriched from blood (not recorded which). The J gene is TRBJ1-2, the V gene TRBV29-1; TRBD1 aligns across 10 bases. The CDR3 here is CSVEETGGDGYTF. The CDR3, as DNA: TGCAGCGTTGAGGAGACAGGGGGCGATGGCTACACCTTC. Based on the CDR3 plus reference TRBV29-1 and TRBJ1-2, the full variable domain is SAVISQKPSRDICQRGTSLTIQCQVDSQVTMMFWYRQQPGQSLTLIATANQGSEATYESGFVIDKFPISRPNLTFSTLTVSNMSPEDSSIYLCSVEETGGDGYTFGSGTRLTVV.